The T cell receptor (beta chain) under discussion was sequenced for a study of shared T cell receptors in the human thymus. CDR3 length equals 14 residues. V lost 4 bases, J lost 2 bases, and 10 bases lay in between. The germline gives CDR1 SGHDN, CDR2 FVKESK. The assay was immunoSEQ multiplex PCR, and TCRdb's table has in-frame clones only and misses some. The sample shows 640,000 or so clones, about 89% of them seen only once. These records were also assigned to another study, of human thymus T cells. According to that study: Corrective cardiac operations yielded the resected thymus tissue. Thymic and blood repertoires appeared to carry a bias in their V and J gene usage.

The sequencing input was thymocytes. The sequence came from a boy under two years old with a congenital heart defect. The genes are TRBV14 and TRBJ2-3; D not resolved. CDR3 protein: CASSRPSLTDTQYF. CDR3 coding DNA: TGTGCCAGCAGCCGGCCGTCTCTCACAGATACGCAGTATTTT.